This T cell receptor beta chain was identified in a study of metastatic and nonmetastatic thyroid tumors. For the study at large: A comparison of repertoires was made across blood and tumor or nodule tissue from malignant and benign thyroid patients. Notes on the study in general: Significantly greater TCR beta diversity was reportedly found in malignant thyroid tumors than in benign nodules (in blood and tumor).

As concerns this clone: What it binds is not known.

Original data processing: The study built a papillary thyroid cancer distant-metastasis classifier from CDR3 differences across clinicopathological groups. TCRdb reprocessed the PCR reads via MiXCR. The V and J calls and clone size come from TCRdb's table, not from the authors' own analysis. The sample has some 38,000 clones, about 14% seen once; the top ten hold more than 8%. Every patient underwent thyroid surgery untreated. The clonotype was recovered from a female donor with papillary thyroid cancer or a benign thyroid nodule (not recorded which). Some clones in this sample may be carry-over from other donors' samples. Material: blood.

In DNA, the CDR3 is TGTGCCAGCAGCTTAGGGAACTCTAGAGAGACCCAGTACTTC. Its translation: CASSLGNSRETQYF. The chain uses TRBV7-2 and TRBJ2-5; D unclear. V was trimmed by 1 base and J by 4 bases, leaving 10 bases between them. Germline lookup yields CDR1 SGHTA and CDR2 FQGNSA. The CDR3 is 14 amino acids. Complete variable domain (other parts from reference TRBV7-2 and TRBJ2-5): GAGVSQSPSNKVTEKGKDVELRCDPISGHTALYWYRQSLGQGLEFLIYFQGNSAPDKSGLPSDRFSAERTGGSVSTLTIQRTQQEDSAVYLCASSLGNSRETQYFGPGTRLLVL.